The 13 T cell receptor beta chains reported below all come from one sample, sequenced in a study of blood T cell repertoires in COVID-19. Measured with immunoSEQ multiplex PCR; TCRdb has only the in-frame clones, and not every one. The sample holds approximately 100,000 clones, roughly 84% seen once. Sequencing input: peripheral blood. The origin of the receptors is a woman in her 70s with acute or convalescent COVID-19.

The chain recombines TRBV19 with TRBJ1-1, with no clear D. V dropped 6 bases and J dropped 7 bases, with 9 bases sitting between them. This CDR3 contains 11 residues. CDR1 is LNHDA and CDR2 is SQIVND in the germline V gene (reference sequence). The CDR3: CASREVGEAFF. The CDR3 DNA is TGTGCCAGTAGAGAGGTGGGTGAAGCTTTCTTT. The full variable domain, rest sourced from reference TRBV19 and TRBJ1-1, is DGGITQSPKYLFRKEGQNVTLSCEQNLNHDAMYWYRQDPGQGLRLIYYSQIVNDFQKGDIAEGYSVSREKKESFPLTVTSAQKNPTAFYLCASREVGEAFFGQGTRLTVV.

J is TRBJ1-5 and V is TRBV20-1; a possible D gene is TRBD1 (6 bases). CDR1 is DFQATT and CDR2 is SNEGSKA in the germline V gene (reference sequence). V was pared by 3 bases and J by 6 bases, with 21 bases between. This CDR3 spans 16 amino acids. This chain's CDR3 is CSASSSRGFIGQPQHF. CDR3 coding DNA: TGCAGTGCTAGTTCCAGCAGGGGCTTTATCGGTCAGCCCCAGCATTTT.

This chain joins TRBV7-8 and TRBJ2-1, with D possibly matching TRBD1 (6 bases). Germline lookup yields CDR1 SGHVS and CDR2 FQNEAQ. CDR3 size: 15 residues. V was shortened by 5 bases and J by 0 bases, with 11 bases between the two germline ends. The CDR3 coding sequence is TGTGCCAGCAGCACAACAGGGAGCTCCTACAATGAGCAGTTCTTC. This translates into CASSTTGSSYNEQFF. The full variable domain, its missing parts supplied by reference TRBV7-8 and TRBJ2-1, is GAGVSQSPRYKVAKRGQDVALRCDPISGHVSLFWYQQALGQGPEFLTYFQNEAQLDKSGLPSDRFFAERPEGSVSTLKIQRTQQEDSAVYLCASSTTGSSYNEQFFGPGTRLTVL.

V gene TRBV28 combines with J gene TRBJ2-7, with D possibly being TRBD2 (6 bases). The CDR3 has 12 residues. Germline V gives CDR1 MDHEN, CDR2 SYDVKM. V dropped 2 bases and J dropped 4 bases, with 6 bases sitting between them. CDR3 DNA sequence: TGTGCCAGCAGTTTAGGGGGGTACGAGCAGTACGTC. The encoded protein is CASSLGGYEQYV.

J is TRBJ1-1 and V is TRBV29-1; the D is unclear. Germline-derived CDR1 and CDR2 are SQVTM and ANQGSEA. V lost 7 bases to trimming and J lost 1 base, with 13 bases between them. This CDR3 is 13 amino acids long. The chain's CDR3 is CSAHGVANTEAFF. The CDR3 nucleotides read TGCAGCGCTCATGGAGTTGCGAACACTGAAGCTTTCTTT.

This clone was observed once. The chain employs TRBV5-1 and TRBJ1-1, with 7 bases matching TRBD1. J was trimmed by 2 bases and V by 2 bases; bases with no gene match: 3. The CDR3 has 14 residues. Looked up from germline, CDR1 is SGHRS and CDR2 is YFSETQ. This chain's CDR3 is CASSFRTGNTEAFF. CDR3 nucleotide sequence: TGCGCCAGCAGCTTTCGGACAGGTAACACTGAAGCTTTCTTT.

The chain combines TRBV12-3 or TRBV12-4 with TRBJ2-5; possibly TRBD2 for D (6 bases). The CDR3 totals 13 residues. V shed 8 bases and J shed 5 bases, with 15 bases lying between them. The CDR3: CASRLDPTETQYF. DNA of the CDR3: TGTGCCAGCCGACTAGATCCCACCGAGACCCAGTACTTC.

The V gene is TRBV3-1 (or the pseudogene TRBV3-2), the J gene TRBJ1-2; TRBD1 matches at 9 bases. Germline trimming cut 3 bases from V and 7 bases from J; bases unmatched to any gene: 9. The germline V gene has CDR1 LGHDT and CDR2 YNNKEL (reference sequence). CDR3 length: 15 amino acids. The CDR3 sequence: CASSQDLTGGRGYTF. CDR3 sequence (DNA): TGTGCCAGCAGCCAGGACCTCACAGGGGGCCGTGGCTACACCTTC.

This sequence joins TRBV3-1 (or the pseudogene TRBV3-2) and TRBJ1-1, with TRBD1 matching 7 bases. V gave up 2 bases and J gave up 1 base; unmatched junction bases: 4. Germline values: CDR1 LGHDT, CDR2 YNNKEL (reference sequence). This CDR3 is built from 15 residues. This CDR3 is CASSQLRQGNTEAFF. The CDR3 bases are TGTGCCAGCAGCCAACTAAGACAGGGGAACACTGAAGCTTTCTTT.

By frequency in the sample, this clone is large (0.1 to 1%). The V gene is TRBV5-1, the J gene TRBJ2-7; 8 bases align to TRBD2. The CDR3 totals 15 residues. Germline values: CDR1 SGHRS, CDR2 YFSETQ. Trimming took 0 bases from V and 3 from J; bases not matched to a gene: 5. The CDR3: CASSLGLAGNYEQYV. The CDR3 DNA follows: TGCGCCAGCAGCTTGGGGCTAGCGGGCAACTACGAGCAGTACGTC.

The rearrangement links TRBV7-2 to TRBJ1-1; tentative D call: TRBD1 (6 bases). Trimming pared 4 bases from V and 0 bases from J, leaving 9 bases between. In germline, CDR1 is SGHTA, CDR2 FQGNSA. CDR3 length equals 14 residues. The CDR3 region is CASSWDTLNTEAFF. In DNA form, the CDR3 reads TGTGCCAGCAGCTGGGACACTTTGAACACTGAAGCTTTCTTT.

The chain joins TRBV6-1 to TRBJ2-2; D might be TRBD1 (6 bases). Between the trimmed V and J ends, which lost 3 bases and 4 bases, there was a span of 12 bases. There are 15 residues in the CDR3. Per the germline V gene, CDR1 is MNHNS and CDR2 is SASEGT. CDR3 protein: CASSEVGQSTGELFF. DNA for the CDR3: TGTGCCAGCAGTGAGGTAGGACAGAGCACCGGGGAGCTGTTTTTT.

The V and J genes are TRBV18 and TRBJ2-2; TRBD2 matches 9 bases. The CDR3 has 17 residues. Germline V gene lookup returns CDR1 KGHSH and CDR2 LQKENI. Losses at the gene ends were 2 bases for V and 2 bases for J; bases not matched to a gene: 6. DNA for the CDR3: TGTGCCAGCTCACCAATGGCTAGCGGGACCAACACCGGGGAGCTGTTTTTT. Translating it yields CASSPMASGTNTGELFF. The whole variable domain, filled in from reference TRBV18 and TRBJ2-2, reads NAGVMQNPRHLVRRRGQEARLRCSPMKGHSHVYWYRQLPEEGLKFMVYLQKENIIDESGMPKERFSAEFPKEGPSILRIQQVVRGDSAAYFCASSPMASGTNTGELFFGEGSRLTVL.